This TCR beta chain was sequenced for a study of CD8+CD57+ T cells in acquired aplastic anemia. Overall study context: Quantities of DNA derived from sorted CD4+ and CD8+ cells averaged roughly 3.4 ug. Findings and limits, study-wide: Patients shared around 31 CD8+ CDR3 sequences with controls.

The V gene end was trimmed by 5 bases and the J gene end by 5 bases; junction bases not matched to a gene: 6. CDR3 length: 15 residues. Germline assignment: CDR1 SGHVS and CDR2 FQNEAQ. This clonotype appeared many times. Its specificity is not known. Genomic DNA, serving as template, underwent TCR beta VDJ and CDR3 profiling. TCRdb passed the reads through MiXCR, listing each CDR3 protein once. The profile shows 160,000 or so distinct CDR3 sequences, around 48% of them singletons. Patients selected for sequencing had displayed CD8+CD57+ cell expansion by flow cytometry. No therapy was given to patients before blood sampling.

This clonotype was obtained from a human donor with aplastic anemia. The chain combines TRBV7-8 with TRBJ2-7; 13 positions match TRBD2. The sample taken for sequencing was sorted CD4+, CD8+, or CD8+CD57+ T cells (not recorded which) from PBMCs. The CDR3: CASSPWTSGSDEQYF. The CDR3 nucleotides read TGTGCCAGCAGCCCCTGGACTAGCGGGAGCGACGAGCAGTACTTC.